Listed here are 7 T cell receptor beta chains from one sample, sequenced in a study of cytomegalovirus exposure and HLA in healthy donors (dated 2017 in TCRdb). Library generation was performed with the immunoSEQ multiplex PCR assay. A mixture of 60 forward primers for TCR Vbeta segments and 13 reverse primers for TCR Jbeta segments was used in the multiplex PCR. TCRdb limited this immuneACCESS table to in-frame rearrangements with V and J called. A share of clones is missing; checked studies link under half to unresolved V genes, and the rest is unexplained. Across this sample there are about 140,000 clones, with roughly 80% seen only once. The ten largest clonotypes hold about 0.97% of the sample. The sequenced sample consisted of PBMCs. Receptor source: a man aged 18 to 30 in good health and CMV-seronegative.

The gene calls are TRBV6-5 and TRBJ2-5, with 7 bases aligning to TRBD2. The CDR3 sequence is 16 residues long. V lost 4 bases and J lost 2; bases outside the gene matches: 10. The V gene's germline CDR1 is MNHEY and CDR2 SVGAGI. The CDR3 DNA reads TGTGCCAGCAGTTTCATCCGAGCGGGGAGACAAGAGACCCAGTACTTC. Encoded protein: CASSFIRAGRQETQYF.

This clone appeared once. The CDR3 reads CASSANGNQPQHF. In DNA, the CDR3 is TGTGCCAGCAGCGCAAACGGGAATCAGCCCCAGCATTTT. The gene calls are TRBV7-9 and TRBJ1-5; the D is unclear. V shed 5 bases and J shed 4 bases, with 9 bases lying between them. This CDR3 region has 13 residues. Looked up from germline, CDR1 is SEHNR and CDR2 is FQNEAQ (reference sequence).

The rearrangement joins TRBV4-3 to TRBJ2-6, with D perhaps TRBD2 (6 bases). This CDR3 has 19 amino acids. Looked up from germline, CDR1 is LGHNA and CDR2 is YSLEER. V gave up 0 bases and J gave up 2 bases, with 17 bases separating them. In nucleotides, the CDR3 is TGCGCCAGCAGCCAAGATGACGGGGGACCTAAAGCTGGGGCCAACGTCCTGACTTTC. Translating gives CASSQDDGGPKAGANVLTF.

The genes are TRBV2 and TRBJ2-5, with 8 bases matching TRBD1. The germline gives CDR1 SNHLY, CDR2 FYNNEI. With 10 bases clipped from V and 5 bases from J, the junction kept 9 bases outside the gene matches. The CDR3 extends over 13 amino acids. This CDR3 reads CANTMQGAETQYF. The CDR3 DNA sequence: TGTGCCAACACTATGCAGGGGGCGGAGACCCAGTACTTC.

This chain joins TRBV15 and TRBJ2-7; the D gene is possibly TRBD2 (5 bases). The CDR3 loop spans 16 amino acids. Germline loops: CDR1 LNHNV, CDR2 YYDKDF (reference sequence). V gave up 0 bases and J gave up 0 bases, with 12 bases separating them. The CDR3 loop is CATSRDWRSSSYEQYF. CDR3 DNA sequence: TGTGCCACCAGCAGAGATTGGAGGTCCAGCTCCTACGAGCAGTACTTC.

The J gene is TRBJ1-2, the V gene TRBV7-8; 7 bases fit TRBD1. V was clipped by 5 bases and J by 2 bases; unmatched bases: 8. The CDR3 is 15 residues long. Germline assignment: CDR1 SGHVS and CDR2 FQNEAQ. CDR3 in amino acids: CASSPRDSPNYGYTF. In DNA, the CDR3 is TGTGCCAGCAGCCCCAGGGACAGTCCGAACTATGGCTACACCTTC.

The CDR3 region is CASSFGLAGPRGTDTQYF. CDR3 nucleotide sequence: TGTGCCAGCAGCTTCGGACTAGCGGGGCCCCGGGGCACAGATACGCAGTATTTT. The genes are TRBV13 and TRBJ2-3; 12 nucleotides match TRBD2. The J segment lost 1 base and the V segment lost 3 bases, leaving 8 bases of the junction unmatched. Germline CDR1 reads PRHDT; CDR2 reads FYEKMQ (reference sequence). The CDR3 is made up of 18 amino acids.